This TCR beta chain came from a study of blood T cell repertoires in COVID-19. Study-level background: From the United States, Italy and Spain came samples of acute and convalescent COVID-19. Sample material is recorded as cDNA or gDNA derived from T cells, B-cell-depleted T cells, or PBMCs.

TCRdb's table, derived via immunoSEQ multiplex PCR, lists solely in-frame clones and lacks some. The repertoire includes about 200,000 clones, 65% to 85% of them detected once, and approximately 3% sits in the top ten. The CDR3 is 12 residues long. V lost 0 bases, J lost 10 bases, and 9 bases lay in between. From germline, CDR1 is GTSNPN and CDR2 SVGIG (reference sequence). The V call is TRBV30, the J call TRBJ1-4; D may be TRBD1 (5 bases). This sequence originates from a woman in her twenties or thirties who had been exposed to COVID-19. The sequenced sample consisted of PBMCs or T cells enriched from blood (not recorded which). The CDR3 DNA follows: TGTGCCTGGAGTGTGGCAGGGCGAAAACTGTTTTTT. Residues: CAWSVAGRKLFF.